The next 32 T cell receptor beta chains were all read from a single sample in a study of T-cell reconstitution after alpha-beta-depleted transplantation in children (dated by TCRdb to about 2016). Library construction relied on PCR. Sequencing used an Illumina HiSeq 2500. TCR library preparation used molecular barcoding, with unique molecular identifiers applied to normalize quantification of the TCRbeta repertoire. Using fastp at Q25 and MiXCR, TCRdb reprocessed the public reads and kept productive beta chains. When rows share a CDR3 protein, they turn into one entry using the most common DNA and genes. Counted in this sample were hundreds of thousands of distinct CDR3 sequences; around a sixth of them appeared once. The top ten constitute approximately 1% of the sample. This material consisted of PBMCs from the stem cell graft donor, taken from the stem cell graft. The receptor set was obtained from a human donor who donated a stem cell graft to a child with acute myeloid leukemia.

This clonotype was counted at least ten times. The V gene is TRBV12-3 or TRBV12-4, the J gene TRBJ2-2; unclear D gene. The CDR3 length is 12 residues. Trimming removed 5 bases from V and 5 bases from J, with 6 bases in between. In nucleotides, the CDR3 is TGTGCCAGCAGTCCGGAAACCGGGGAGCTGTTTTTT. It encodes CASSPETGELFF.

The CDR3 nucleotides are TGCAGTGCTAAGGGGTTTGACAGGTCCTACGAGCAGTACTTC. Its protein product is CSAKGFDRSYEQYF. The rearrangement uses TRBV20-1 and TRBJ2-7; D might be TRBD1 (6 bases). The V end lost 4 bases, the J end lost 1 base, and 14 bases lay between the germline ends. CDR1 and CDR2 from the germline V gene are DFQATT and SNEGSKA (reference sequence). The CDR3 covers 14 residues.

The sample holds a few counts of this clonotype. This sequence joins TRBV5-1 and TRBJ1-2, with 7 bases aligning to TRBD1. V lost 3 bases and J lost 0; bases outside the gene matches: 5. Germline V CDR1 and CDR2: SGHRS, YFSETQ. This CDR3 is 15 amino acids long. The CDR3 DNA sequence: TGCGCCAGCAGCTGGAACACAGGGGCTAACTATGGCTACACCTTC. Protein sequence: CASSWNTGANYGYTF.

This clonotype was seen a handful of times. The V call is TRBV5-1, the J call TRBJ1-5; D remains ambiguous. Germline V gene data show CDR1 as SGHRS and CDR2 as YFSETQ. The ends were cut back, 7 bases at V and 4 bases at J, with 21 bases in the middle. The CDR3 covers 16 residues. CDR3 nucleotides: TGCGCCAGCCCCCTTCTCGAGCCGGAAACAAATCAGCCCCAGCATTTT. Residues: CASPLLEPETNQPQHF.

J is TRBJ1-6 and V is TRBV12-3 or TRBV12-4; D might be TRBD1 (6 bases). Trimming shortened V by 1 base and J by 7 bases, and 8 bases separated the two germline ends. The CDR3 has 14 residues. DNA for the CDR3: TGTGCCAGCAGTTTAGAGGGGGAAAATTCACCCCTCCACTTT. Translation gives CASSLEGENSPLHF.

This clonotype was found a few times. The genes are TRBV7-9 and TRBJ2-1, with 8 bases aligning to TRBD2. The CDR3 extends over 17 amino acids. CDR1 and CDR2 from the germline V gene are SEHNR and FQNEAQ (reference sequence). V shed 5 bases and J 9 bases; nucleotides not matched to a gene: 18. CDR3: CASSPWGGELAGFEQFF. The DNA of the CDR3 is TGTGCCAGCAGCCCCTGGGGAGGTGAGCTAGCGGGTTTTGAGCAGTTCTTC.

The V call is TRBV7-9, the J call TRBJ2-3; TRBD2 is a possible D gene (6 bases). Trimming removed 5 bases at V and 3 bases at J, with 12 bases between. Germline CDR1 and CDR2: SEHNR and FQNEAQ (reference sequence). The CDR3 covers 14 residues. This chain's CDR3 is CASSARDWTDTQYF. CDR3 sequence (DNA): TGTGCCAGCAGCGCAAGGGACTGGACAGATACGCAGTATTTT.

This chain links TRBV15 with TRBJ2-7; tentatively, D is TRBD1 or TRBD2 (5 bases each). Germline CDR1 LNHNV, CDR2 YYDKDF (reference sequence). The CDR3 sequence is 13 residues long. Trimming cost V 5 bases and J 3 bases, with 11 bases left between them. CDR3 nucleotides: TGTGCCACCAGCCGGGGACCGCTCTACGAGCAGTACTTC. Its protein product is CATSRGPLYEQYF.

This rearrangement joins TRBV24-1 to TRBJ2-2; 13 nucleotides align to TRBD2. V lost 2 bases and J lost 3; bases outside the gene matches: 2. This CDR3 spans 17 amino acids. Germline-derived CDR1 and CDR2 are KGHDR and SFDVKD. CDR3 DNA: TGTGCCACCAGTGATTCACTAGCGGGGGGGGACACCGGGGAGCTGTTTTTT. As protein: CATSDSLAGGDTGELFF.

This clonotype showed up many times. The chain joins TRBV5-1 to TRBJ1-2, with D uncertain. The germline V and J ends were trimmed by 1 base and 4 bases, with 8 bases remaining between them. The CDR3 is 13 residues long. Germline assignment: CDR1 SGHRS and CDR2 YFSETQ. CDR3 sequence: CASSLRLSYGYTF. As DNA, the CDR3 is TGCGCCAGCAGCTTGCGACTGTCCTATGGCTACACCTTC.

The CDR3 nucleotides are TGTGCCAGCACCCTGGGACAGCCCACCGGGGAGCTGTTTTTT. Translated: CASTLGQPTGELFF. This chain links TRBV7-2 with TRBJ2-2; 7 nucleotides match TRBD1. V gave up 7 bases and J gave up 4 bases; unmatched junction bases: 6. Per germline, CDR1 SGHTA and CDR2 FQGNSA. The CDR3 spans 14 residues.

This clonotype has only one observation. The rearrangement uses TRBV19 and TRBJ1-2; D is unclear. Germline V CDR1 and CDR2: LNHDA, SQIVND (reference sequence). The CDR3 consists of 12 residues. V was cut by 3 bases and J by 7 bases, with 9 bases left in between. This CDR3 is CASSIGRGGYTF. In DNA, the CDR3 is TGTGCCAGTAGTATCGGGAGAGGTGGCTACACCTTC.

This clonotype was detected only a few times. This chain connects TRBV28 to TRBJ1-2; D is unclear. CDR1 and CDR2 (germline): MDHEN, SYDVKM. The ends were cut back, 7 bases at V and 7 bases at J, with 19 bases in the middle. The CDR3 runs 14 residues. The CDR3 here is CASIPGLESGGYTF. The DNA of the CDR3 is TGTGCCAGCATCCCCGGGCTCGAGTCCGGTGGCTACACCTTC.

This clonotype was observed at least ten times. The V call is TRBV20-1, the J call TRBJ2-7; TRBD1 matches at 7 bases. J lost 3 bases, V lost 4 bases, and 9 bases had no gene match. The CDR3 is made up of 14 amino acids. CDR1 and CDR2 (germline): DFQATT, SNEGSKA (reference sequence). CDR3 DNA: TGCAGTGCTACCACTCCCGGGACAGACTACGAGCAGTACTTC. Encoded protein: CSATTPGTDYEQYF.

The CDR3 DNA is TGTGCCAGCAGCCAAGAACGACAGGTCCAAGAGACCCAGTACTTC. Its translation is CASSQERQVQETQYF. V gene TRBV4-2 combines with J gene TRBJ2-5; perhaps TRBD1 as D (6 bases). In germline, CDR1 is LGHNA, CDR2 YNFKEQ. CDR3 size: 15 residues. V lost 0 bases and J 1 base, leaving 9 bases between the germline ends.

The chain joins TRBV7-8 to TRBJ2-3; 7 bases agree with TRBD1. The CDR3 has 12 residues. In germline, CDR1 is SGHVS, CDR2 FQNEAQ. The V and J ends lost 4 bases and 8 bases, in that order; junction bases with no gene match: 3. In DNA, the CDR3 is TGTGCCAGCAGCTCTGACAGGGCTACGCAGTATTTT. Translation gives CASSSDRATQYF.

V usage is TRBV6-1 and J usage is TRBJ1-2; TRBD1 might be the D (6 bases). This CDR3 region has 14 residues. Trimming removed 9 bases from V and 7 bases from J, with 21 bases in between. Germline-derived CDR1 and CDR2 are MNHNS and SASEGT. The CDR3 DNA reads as TGTGCCAGTCGGGACAAAAAGTTTCGGTTTGGCTACACCTTC. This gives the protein CASRDKKFRFGYTF.

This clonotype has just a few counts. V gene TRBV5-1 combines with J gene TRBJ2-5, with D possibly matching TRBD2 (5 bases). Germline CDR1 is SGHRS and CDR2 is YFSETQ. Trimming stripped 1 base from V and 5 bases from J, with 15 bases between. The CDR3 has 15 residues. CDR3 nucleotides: TGCGCCAGCAGCTTGATCTCGGGGTCGGGGGAGACCCAGTACTTC. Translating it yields CASSLISGSGETQYF.

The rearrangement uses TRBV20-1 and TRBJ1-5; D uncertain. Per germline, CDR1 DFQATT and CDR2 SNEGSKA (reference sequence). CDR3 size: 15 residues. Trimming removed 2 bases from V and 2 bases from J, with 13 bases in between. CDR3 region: CSARYPGYRNQPQHF. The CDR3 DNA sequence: TGCAGTGCTAGATACCCGGGGTATCGCAATCAGCCCCAGCATTTT.

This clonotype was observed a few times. CDR3 protein: CSVRGSEVRNEQFF. In nucleotides, the CDR3 is TGCAGCGTCCGGGGTTCCGAGGTGCGCAATGAGCAGTTCTTC. The chain is built from TRBV29-1 and TRBJ2-1; a possible D gene is TRBD2 (5 bases). Germline CDR1 and CDR2: SQVTM and ANQGSEA. Between the trimmed V and J ends, which lost 6 bases and 6 bases, there was a span of 18 bases. CDR3 length: 14 amino acids.

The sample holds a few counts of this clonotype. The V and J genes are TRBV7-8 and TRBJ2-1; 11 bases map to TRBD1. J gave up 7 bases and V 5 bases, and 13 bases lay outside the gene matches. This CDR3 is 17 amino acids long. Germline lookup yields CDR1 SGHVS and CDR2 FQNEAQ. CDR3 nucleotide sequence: TGTGCCAGCAGCCCCAGGCCGGGACAGGGGGTAGGAAATGAGCAGTTCTTC. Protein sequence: CASSPRPGQGVGNEQFF.

CDR3 in DNA: TGTGCCAGCAGGACGACAGGGCGCGACTATGGCTACACCTTC. This translates into CASRTTGRDYGYTF. The V and J genes are TRBV12-3 or TRBV12-4 and TRBJ1-2, with TRBD1 identical over 7 bases. V was pared by 6 bases and J by 3 bases, with 7 bases of the junction left unmatched. The CDR3 spans 14 residues.

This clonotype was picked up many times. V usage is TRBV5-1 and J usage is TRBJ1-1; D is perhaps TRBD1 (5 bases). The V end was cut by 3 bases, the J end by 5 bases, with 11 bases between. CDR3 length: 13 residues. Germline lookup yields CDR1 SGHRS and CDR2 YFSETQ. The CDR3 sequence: CASSWGVRTEAFF. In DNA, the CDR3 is TGCGCCAGCAGCTGGGGGGTGAGGACTGAAGCTTTCTTT. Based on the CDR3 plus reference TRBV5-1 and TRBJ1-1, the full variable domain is KAGVTQTPRYLIKTRGQQVTLSCSPISGHRSVSWYQQTPGQGLQFLFEYFSETQRNKGNFPGRFSGRQFSNSRSEMNVSTLELGDSALYLCASSWGVRTEAFFGQGTRLTVV.

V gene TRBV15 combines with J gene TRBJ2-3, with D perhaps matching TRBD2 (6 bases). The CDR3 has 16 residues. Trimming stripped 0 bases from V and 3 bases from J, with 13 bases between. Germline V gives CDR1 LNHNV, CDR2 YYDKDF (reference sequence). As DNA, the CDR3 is TGTGCCACCAGCAGAGATATAAGTCGGGGGACAGATACGCAGTATTTT. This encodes CATSRDISRGTDTQYF.

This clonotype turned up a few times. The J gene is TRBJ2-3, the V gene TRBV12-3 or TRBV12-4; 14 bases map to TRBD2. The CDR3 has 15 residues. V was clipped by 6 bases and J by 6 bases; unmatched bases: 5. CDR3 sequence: CASSPRLAGGDTQYF. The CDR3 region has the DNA TGTGCCAGCAGCCCTAGACTAGCGGGGGGGGATACGCAGTATTTT.

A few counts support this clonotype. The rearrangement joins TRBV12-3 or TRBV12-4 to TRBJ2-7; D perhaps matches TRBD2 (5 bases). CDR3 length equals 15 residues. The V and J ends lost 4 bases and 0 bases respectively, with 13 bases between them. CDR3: CASSSPTRLSYEQYF. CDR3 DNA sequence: TGTGCCAGCAGTTCCCCCACTAGACTCTCCTACGAGCAGTACTTC.

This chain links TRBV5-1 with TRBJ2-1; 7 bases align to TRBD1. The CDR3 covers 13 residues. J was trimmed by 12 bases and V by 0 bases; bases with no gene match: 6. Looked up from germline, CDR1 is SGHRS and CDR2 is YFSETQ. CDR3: CASSLVGGPGQFF. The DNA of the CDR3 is TGCGCCAGCAGCTTGGTAGGGGGCCCGGGGCAGTTCTTC.

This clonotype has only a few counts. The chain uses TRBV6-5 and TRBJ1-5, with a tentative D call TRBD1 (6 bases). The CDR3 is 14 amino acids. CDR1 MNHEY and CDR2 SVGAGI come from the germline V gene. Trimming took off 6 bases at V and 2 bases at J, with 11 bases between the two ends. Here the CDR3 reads CASRPRQGNQPQHF. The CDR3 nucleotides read TGTGCCAGCAGACCCCGACAGGGCAATCAGCCCCAGCATTTT.

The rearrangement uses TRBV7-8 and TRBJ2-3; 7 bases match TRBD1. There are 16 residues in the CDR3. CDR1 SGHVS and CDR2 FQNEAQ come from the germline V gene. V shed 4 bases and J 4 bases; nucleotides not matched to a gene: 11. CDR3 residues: CASSSATGKAPDTQYF. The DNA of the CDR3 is TGTGCCAGCAGCTCCGCGACAGGGAAGGCTCCAGATACGCAGTATTTT. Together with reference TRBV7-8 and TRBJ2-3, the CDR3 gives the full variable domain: GAGVSQSPRYKVAKRGQDVALRCDPISGHVSLFWYQQALGQGPEFLTYFQNEAQLDKSGLPSDRFFAERPEGSVSTLKIQRTQQEDSAVYLCASSSATGKAPDTQYFGPGTRLTVL.

The CDR3 here is CASSPGGGLNEQFF. The CDR3 nucleotides read TGTGCCAGCAGCCCAGGGGGGGGGCTCAATGAGCAGTTCTTC. The chain links TRBV7-7 to TRBJ2-1; the D gene could be TRBD1 or TRBD2 (7 bases each). CDR1 is SSHAT, CDR2 FNYEAQ, per germline (reference sequence). V was trimmed by 5 bases and J by 6 bases, leaving 14 bases between them. This CDR3 is 14 amino acids long.

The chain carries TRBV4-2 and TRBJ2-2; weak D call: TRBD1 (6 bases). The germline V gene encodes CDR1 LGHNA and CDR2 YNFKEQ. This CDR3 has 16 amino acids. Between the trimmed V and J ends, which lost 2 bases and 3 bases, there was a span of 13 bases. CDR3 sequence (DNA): TGTGCCAGCAGCCAACCTGACAGGTTGGACACCGGGGAGCTGTTTTTT. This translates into CASSQPDRLDTGELFF.

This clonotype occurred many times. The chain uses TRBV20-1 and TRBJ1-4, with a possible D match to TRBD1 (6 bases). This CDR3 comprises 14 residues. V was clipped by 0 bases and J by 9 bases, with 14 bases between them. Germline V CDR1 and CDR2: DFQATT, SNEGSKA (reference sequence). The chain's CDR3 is CSARDLDSGQKLFF. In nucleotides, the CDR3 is TGCAGTGCTAGAGATCTGGACAGCGGTCAAAAACTGTTTTTT.